Each of the 32 T cell receptor beta chains below was sequenced from the same sample in a study of blood T cell repertoires in COVID-19. Libraries were prepared by immunoSEQ multiplex PCR; TCRdb keeps only in-frame clonotypes and omits some of them. The sample holds 80,000 or so clones, over 75% seen once. The sequenced sample was peripheral blood. The receptors come from a man of 80 years or more with acute or convalescent COVID-19.

This chain joins TRBV6-6 and TRBJ1-1; a possible D gene is TRBD1 (5 bases). The CDR3 extends over 14 amino acids. Germline-derived CDR1 and CDR2 are MNHNY and SVGAGI (reference sequence). The germline V and J ends were trimmed by 3 bases and 3 bases, with 11 bases remaining between them. CDR3 amino acids: CASSYTTGDTEAFF. CDR3 nucleotide sequence: TGTGCCAGCAGTTATACGACGGGGGACACTGAAGCTTTCTTT.

The chain joins TRBV5-1 to TRBJ1-1; 7 nucleotides align to TRBD1. The CDR3 spans 14 residues. The ends lost 2 bases at V and 6 bases at J; junction bases unmatched: 7. Per germline, CDR1 SGHRS and CDR2 YFSETQ. This CDR3 is CASSFGGGMAEAFF. The CDR3 region has the DNA TGCGCCAGCAGCTTTGGAGGGGGCATGGCTGAAGCTTTCTTT.

V usage is TRBV7-9 and J usage is TRBJ2-7, with TRBD1 as a possible D gene (7 bases). Germline loops: CDR1 SEHNR, CDR2 FQNEAQ (reference sequence). The CDR3 sequence is 14 residues long. Trimming left V 4 bases short and J 5 bases short, with 15 bases between. The CDR3 sequence is CASSSGRGADEQYF. For the CDR3, the DNA is TGTGCCAGCAGCTCCGGCAGGGGGGCCGACGAGCAGTACTTC.

The V call is TRBV5-5, the J call TRBJ1-1; D is undetermined. Deletions cut 3 bases from V and 7 bases from J, with 16 bases between. The V gene's germline CDR1 is SGHKS and CDR2 YYEKEE (reference sequence). The CDR3 has 14 amino acids. CDR3 amino acids: CASSSTARDGEAFF. The CDR3 nucleotides are TGTGCCAGCAGCTCCACGGCCCGGGATGGTGAAGCTTTCTTT.

The rearrangement joins TRBV29-1 to TRBJ2-3; 7 bases fit TRBD2. V shed 6 bases, J shed 2 bases, and the junction held 17 bases outside the gene matches. Germline loops: CDR1 SQVTM, CDR2 ANQGSEA. The CDR3 has 17 residues. The CDR3 loop reads CSVGLRDYAGPTDTQYF. For the CDR3, the DNA is TGCAGCGTGGGCCTCCGGGACTACGCGGGTCCCACAGATACGCAGTATTTT.

This chain uses TRBV5-1 with TRBJ1-4; TRBD1 aligns across 7 bases. The V gene end was trimmed by 4 bases and the J gene end by 8 bases; junction bases not matched to a gene: 8. The CDR3 has 14 residues. CDR1 and CDR2 from the germline V gene are SGHRS and YFSETQ. The CDR3 loop is CASSRNQGEEKLFF. CDR3 DNA: TGCGCCAGCAGCAGAAACCAGGGGGAAGAAAAACTGTTTTTT.

V usage is TRBV30 and J usage is TRBJ2-5; D is undetermined. This CDR3 comprises 11 residues. CDR1 GTSNPN and CDR2 SVGIG come from the germline V gene (reference sequence). Trimming shortened V by 5 bases and J by 5 bases, and 9 bases separated the two germline ends. DNA for the CDR3: TGTGCCTGGGGGCCCGGGGAGACCCAGTACTTC. It translates to CAWGPGETQYF.

This chain joins TRBV6-1 and TRBJ2-7, with D tentatively TRBD1 (5 bases). Trimming cost V 3 bases and J 6 bases, with 18 bases left between them. In germline, CDR1 is MNHNS, CDR2 SASEGT. The CDR3 is made up of 15 amino acids. The CDR3 DNA reads TGTGCCAGCAGTGAGATAAGGCAGGGCCGAGGCGAGCAGTACTTC. It yields the protein CASSEIRQGRGEQYF.

The gene calls are TRBV4-1 and TRBJ2-7, with TRBD1 matching 8 bases. The V and J ends lost 6 bases and 1 base, in that order; junction bases with no gene match: 8. The CDR3 extends over 15 amino acids. The germline gives CDR1 MGHRA, CDR2 YSYEKL. The CDR3: CASRLSGQESYEQYF. Here the CDR3 DNA reads TGCGCCAGCAGACTTTCGGGACAGGAGTCCTACGAGCAGTACTTC.

The chain uses TRBV30 and TRBJ1-2; D may be TRBD1 (6 bases). The CDR3 runs 14 residues. Germline V gives CDR1 GTSNPN, CDR2 SVGIG (reference sequence). The germline V and J ends were trimmed by 0 bases and 5 bases, with 13 bases remaining between them. The CDR3 region has the DNA TGTGCCTGGAGTGTTCTTGGCAGGGGTTATGGCTACACCTTC. Protein sequence: CAWSVLGRGYGYTF.

V gene TRBV5-1 combines with J gene TRBJ1-4, with TRBD1 identical over 10 bases. CDR1 is SGHRS and CDR2 is YFSETQ in the germline V gene. J was trimmed by 6 bases and V by 4 bases; bases with no gene match: 12. This CDR3 comprises 17 residues. The CDR3: CASSPSGQGPEDEKLFF. The CDR3, as DNA: TGCGCCAGCAGCCCTTCGGGACAGGGGCCTGAAGATGAAAAACTGTTTTTT.

The chain couples TRBV5-6 to TRBJ1-2; possible D gene TRBD1, 6 bases. CDR1 SGHDT and CDR2 YYEEEE come from the germline V gene. The CDR3 covers 12 residues. The V end lost 4 bases, the J end lost 4 bases, and 8 bases lay between the germline ends. CDR3 bases: TGTGCCAGCAGCGGACAGCCCTATGGCTACACCTTC. Residues: CASSGQPYGYTF.

This rearrangement joins TRBV18 to TRBJ1-5, with 7 positions matching TRBD1. V dropped 4 bases and J dropped 6; count of bases not matched to a gene: 9. This CDR3 spans 15 amino acids. The germline V gene encodes CDR1 KGHSH and CDR2 LQKENI. The CDR3 sequence: CASSLGQASGQPQHF. In DNA, the CDR3 is TGTGCCAGCTCACTCGGACAGGCGTCCGGTCAGCCCCAGCATTTT.

The V gene is TRBV2, the J gene TRBJ1-4; TRBD1 matches 9 bases. The J segment lost 5 bases and the V segment lost 6 bases, leaving 4 bases of the junction unmatched. Germline CDR1 is SNHLY and CDR2 is FYNNEI. The CDR3 covers 14 residues. Here the CDR3 reads CASRGTGSNEKLFF. The CDR3 DNA follows: TGTGCCAGCAGGGGGACAGGGTCGAATGAAAAACTGTTTTTT.

The chain is built from TRBV9 and TRBJ1-2, with unresolved D. CDR3 length equals 13 residues. Per germline, CDR1 SGDLS and CDR2 YYNGEE. Trimming left V 3 bases short and J 5 bases short, with 11 bases between. Here the CDR3 reads CASSGTGIYGYTF. For the CDR3, the DNA is TGTGCCAGCAGCGGGACGGGGATTTATGGCTACACCTTC.

This clone was seen more than once but under ten times. The chain carries TRBV5-1 and TRBJ1-4; tentatively, D is TRBD1 (6 bases). This CDR3 spans 17 amino acids. The V end was cut by 1 base, the J end by 1 base, with 14 bases between. In germline, CDR1 is SGHRS, CDR2 YFSETQ. The CDR3 coding sequence is TGCGCCAGCAGCTTGCGGCGGGGGGCGGGAACTAATGAAAAACTGTTTTTT. The encoded protein is CASSLRRGAGTNEKLFF.

The chain employs TRBV6-5 and TRBJ2-2; possible D gene TRBD2, 6 bases. CDR1 MNHEY and CDR2 SVGAGI come from the germline V gene. Deletions cut 0 bases from V and 5 bases from J, with 7 bases between. The CDR3 has 14 amino acids. The CDR3 sequence: CASSYSGGTGELFF. The CDR3 nucleotides read TGTGCCAGCAGTTACTCGGGGGGAACCGGGGAGCTGTTTTTT.

The chain uses TRBV5-5 and TRBJ1-2; D remains ambiguous. The germline CDR1 and CDR2 sequences are SGHKS and YYEKEE (reference sequence). The CDR3 is 14 amino acids. V was clipped by 7 bases and J by 1 base, with 14 bases between them. The CDR3 nucleotides are TGTGCCAGCGTCGCAGGTGCCTATAACTATGGCTACACCTTC. It specifies CASVAGAYNYGYTF.

The rearrangement joins TRBV4-2 to TRBJ1-2, with TRBD1 as a possible D gene (5 bases). The CDR3 is made up of 15 amino acids. V gave up 0 bases and J gave up 2 bases, with 10 bases separating them. The germline gives CDR1 LGHNA, CDR2 YNFKEQ. The CDR3 is CASSQERGGNYGYTF. The DNA of the CDR3 is TGTGCCAGCAGCCAAGAGCGGGGCGGGAACTATGGCTACACCTTC.

Only a few counts were recorded for this clone. The chain has TRBV6-5 and TRBJ1-6; 7 bases line up with TRBD1. This CDR3 region has 15 residues. V shed 0 bases, J shed 16 bases, and the junction held 12 bases outside the gene matches. Germline V lookup: CDR1 MNHEY, CDR2 SVGAGI. In nucleotides, the CDR3 is TGTGCCAGCAGTTACTCGAAGGGGACAGCACTATCTCTCCACTTT. This encodes CASSYSKGTALSLHF.

V is TRBV19 and J is TRBJ2-7; D remains ambiguous. V gave up 6 bases and J gave up 3 bases, with 12 bases separating them. CDR1 LNHDA and CDR2 SQIVND come from the germline V gene (reference sequence). The CDR3 extends over 13 amino acids. In nucleotides, the CDR3 is TGTGCCAGTAGCCTACAGAAAAACTACGAGCAGTACTTC. The encoded protein is CASSLQKNYEQYF.

The rearrangement links TRBV18 to TRBJ2-6; no firm D call. The V gene's germline CDR1 is KGHSH and CDR2 LQKENI. Deletions cut 8 bases from V and 0 bases from J, with 5 bases between. This CDR3 is built from 13 residues. The CDR3 here is CASVYSGANVLTF. The CDR3, as DNA: TGTGCCAGCGTATACTCTGGGGCCAACGTCCTGACTTTC.

The genes are TRBV21-1 and TRBJ1-2. TRBV21-1 is given as a pseudogene. This CDR3 comprises 17 residues. The CDR3: CASSKPYSRRDRYGYTF. The CDR3 DNA follows: TGTGCCAGCAGCAAACCTTATTCTCGGAGGGATCGCTATGGCTACACCTTC.

The V and J genes are TRBV7-6 and TRBJ1-3; D is unresolved. Germline CDR1 SGHVS, CDR2 FNYEAQ. The CDR3 is 11 residues long. V dropped 6 bases and J dropped 8 bases, with 8 bases sitting between them. CDR3 nucleotides: TGTGCCAGCAGTTCTCGAGACACCATATATTTT. Protein product: CASSSRDTIYF.

This clone was observed once. The J gene is TRBJ1-6, the V gene TRBV9; 9 nucleotides line up with TRBD1. Germline CDR1 and CDR2: SGDLS and YYNGEE. The CDR3 totals 15 residues. The junction had 5 bases not matched to a gene; V was cut back by 0 bases and J by 10 bases. CDR3 bases: TGTGCCAGCAGCGTAGGGGACAGGGTACTCTCACCCCTCCACTTT. Protein product: CASSVGDRVLSPLHF.

The sample holds one count of this clone. V and J are TRBV19 and TRBJ1-1, with no clear D. V lost 0 bases and J 7 bases, leaving 9 bases between the germline ends. CDR1 and CDR2 from the germline V gene are LNHDA and SQIVND (reference sequence). This CDR3 spans 13 amino acids. CDR3 in amino acids: CASSIDRFGEAFF. The CDR3 DNA reads as TGTGCCAGTAGTATAGACAGGTTTGGTGAAGCTTTCTTT.

The V call is TRBV27, the J call TRBJ2-1; D perhaps matches TRBD2 (5 bases). V was pared by 6 bases and J by 6 bases, with 15 bases between. Germline assignment: CDR1 MNHEY and CDR2 SMNVEV (reference sequence). The CDR3 loop spans 14 amino acids. This CDR3 is CASSPSLASNEQFF. The CDR3 DNA is TGTGCCAGCAGCCCCTCGCTAGCATCCAATGAGCAGTTCTTC.

This rearrangement joins TRBV3-1 (or the pseudogene TRBV3-2) to TRBJ2-2; TRBD1 matches 12 bases. Per germline, CDR1 LGHDT and CDR2 YNNKEL (reference sequence). There are 16 residues in the CDR3. V lost 3 bases to trimming and J lost 5 bases; unmatched junction nucleotides: 4. This chain's CDR3 is CASSQGGQGATGELFF. Here the CDR3 DNA reads TGTGCCAGCAGCCAGGGGGGACAGGGGGCGACCGGGGAGCTGTTTTTT.

The V gene is TRBV6-5, the J gene TRBJ2-1; maybe TRBD1 (6 bases). There are 15 residues in the CDR3. Per the germline V gene, CDR1 is MNHEY and CDR2 is SVGAGI. With 6 bases removed from V and 5 bases from J, the gap between germline ends came to 17 bases. In nucleotides, the CDR3 is TGTGCCAGCAGGAGGGACACCTCGTTTGACAATGAGCAGTTCTTC. Its translation is CASRRDTSFDNEQFF.

This clone has only one observation. The chain links TRBV3-1 (or the pseudogene TRBV3-2) to TRBJ2-7, with a tentative D call TRBD1 (6 bases). V was trimmed by 4 bases and J by 1 base, leaving 17 bases between them. This CDR3 spans 16 amino acids. Germline lookup yields CDR1 LGHDT and CDR2 YNNKEL (reference sequence). As DNA, the CDR3 is TGTGCCAGCAGCCCAACCACCGACAGGCTTTCCTACGAGCAGTACTTC. It translates to CASSPTTDRLSYEQYF.

The rearrangement uses TRBV28 and TRBJ2-1; TRBD1 aligns across 7 bases. There are 15 residues in the CDR3. V dropped 2 bases and J dropped 3; count of bases not matched to a gene: 4. Germline CDR1 MDHEN, CDR2 SYDVKM. CDR3 loop: CASSLGRGIYNEQFF. In DNA form, the CDR3 reads TGTGCCAGCAGTTTAGGCAGGGGGATCTACAATGAGCAGTTCTTC.

V gene TRBV5-8 combines with J gene TRBJ1-1; the match to TRBD1 covers 9 bases. The junction had 6 bases not matched to a gene; V was cut back by 5 bases and J by 7 bases. CDR3 length: 13 amino acids. CDR1 and CDR2 from the germline V gene are SGHTS and YDEGEE. CDR3 nucleotides: TGTGCCAGCAGTCGGGACAGGGCGCTTGAAGCTTTCTTT. This sequence encodes CASSRDRALEAFF.